These T cell receptor beta chains were read from a single sample in a study of blood T cell repertoires in COVID-19. TCRdb's table, derived via immunoSEQ multiplex PCR, lists solely in-frame clones and lacks some. The sample lists under 350,000 clones; approximately 86% were seen once. The sequenced sample consisted of peripheral blood. These receptors originate from a man in his 70s with acute or convalescent COVID-19. CDR3s include the opening cysteine and the closing phenylalanine or tryptophan.

j_call | v_call | cdr3_aa
TRBJ2-7 | TRBV5-4 | CASSLDRVYEQYF
TRBJ2-5 | TRBV13 | CASSLGQQETQYF
TRBJ2-2 | TRBV3-1/TRBV3-2 | CASSPQWANTGELFF
TRBJ2-3 | TRBV5-4 | CASMDSRGTDTQYF
TRBJ2-5 | TRBV5-1 | CASSWTGLAEETQYF
TRBJ1-6 | TRBV6-2/TRBV6-3 | CASSFLPTGGNSPLHF
TRBJ2-3 | TRBV28 | CASRSPGSGGRDTQYF
TRBJ1-2 | TRBV4-3 | CASSQVGQFGGYTF
TRBJ1-4 | TRBV7-2 | CASSPTGLSEKLFF
TRBJ2-2 | TRBV19 | CASQSGSLTGELFF
TRBJ1-1 | TRBV29-1 | CSAGYRGGRTEAFF
TRBJ1-4 | TRBV19 | CASRDRFLEKLFF
TRBJ1-2 | TRBV19 | CASSGTLGLPLYGYTF
TRBJ2-7 | TRBV6-5 | CASSYPRQGQHYEQYF
TRBJ2-3 | TRBV4-3 | CASSHRPPTSGETDTQYF
TRBJ2-3 | TRBV2 | CASSALTGADTQYF
TRBJ2-7 | TRBV19 | CASRLVWTGPYEQYF
TRBJ1-6 | TRBV4-2 | CASSQGQGASPLHF
TRBJ2-1 | TRBV3-1/TRBV3-2 | CASSRSRTGSHEQFF
TRBJ1-6 | TRBV4-3 | CASSQDRTPVGTPLHF
TRBJ1-6 | TRBV30 | CAWSETYNSPLHF
TRBJ2-2 | TRBV6-2/TRBV6-3 | CASSYLPREVGELFF
TRBJ2-7 | TRBV3-1/TRBV3-2 | CASSQRGESYEQYF
TRBJ2-2 | TRBV9 | CASSVSAAGGTGELFF
TRBJ1-2 | TRBV19 | CASSGGARSGYGYTF
TRBJ1-1 | TRBV10-2 | CASHGTGNTEAFF
TRBJ2-3 | TRBV19 | CASDRLAGGLDTQYF
TRBJ1-1 | TRBV19 | CASSTLYGALTEAFF
TRBJ2-7 | TRBV5-1 | CASSTGQGYEQYF
TRBJ1-2 | TRBV18 | CASSPGQGLGGYTF
TRBJ2-7 | TRBV20-1 | CSARQDYEQYF
TRBJ2-1 | TRBV29-1 | CSVALAGGYNEQFF
TRBJ1-5 | TRBV7-2 | CASSLVLSPGQGHQPQHF
TRBJ2-1 | TRBV3-1/TRBV3-2 | CASSIRPGEQFF
TRBJ2-5 | TRBV9 | CASSVGGTSGYQETQYF
TRBJ2-1 | TRBV21-1 | CASSETSGRDRNEQFF
TRBJ1-2 | TRBV6-2/TRBV6-3 | CASSGGTERANYGYTF
TRBJ1-1 | TRBV7-9 | CASSEKRGSGTEAFF
TRBJ2-3 | TRBV19 | CASSIVGVRDTQYF
TRBJ2-5 | TRBV19 | CASSIVGSQYF
TRBJ1-2 | TRBV6-2/TRBV6-3 | CASSSPDRAGYTF
TRBJ1-3 | TRBV10-3 | CAISESAGTGYSGNTIYF
TRBJ1-1 | TRBV14 | CASSPLGQLRTEAFF
TRBJ1-2 | TRBV28 | CASSFSGIGYGYTF
TRBJ1-6 | TRBV3-1/TRBV3-2 | CASSQGQYNSPLHF